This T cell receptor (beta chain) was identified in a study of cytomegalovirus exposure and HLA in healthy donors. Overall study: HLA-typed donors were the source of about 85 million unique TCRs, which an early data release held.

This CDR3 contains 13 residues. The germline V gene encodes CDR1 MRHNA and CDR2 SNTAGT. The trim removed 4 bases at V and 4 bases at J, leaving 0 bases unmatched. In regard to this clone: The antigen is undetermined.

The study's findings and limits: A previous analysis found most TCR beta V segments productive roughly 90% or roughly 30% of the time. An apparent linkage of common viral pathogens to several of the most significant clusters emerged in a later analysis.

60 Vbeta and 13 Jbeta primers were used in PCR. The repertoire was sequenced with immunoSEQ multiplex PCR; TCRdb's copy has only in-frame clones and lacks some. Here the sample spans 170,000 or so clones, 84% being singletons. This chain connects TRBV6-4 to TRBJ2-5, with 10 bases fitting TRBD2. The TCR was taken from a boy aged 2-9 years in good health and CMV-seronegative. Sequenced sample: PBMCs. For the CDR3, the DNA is TGTGCCAGCAGTGGACTAGCGGGAGAGACCCAGTACTTC. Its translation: CASSGLAGETQYF.